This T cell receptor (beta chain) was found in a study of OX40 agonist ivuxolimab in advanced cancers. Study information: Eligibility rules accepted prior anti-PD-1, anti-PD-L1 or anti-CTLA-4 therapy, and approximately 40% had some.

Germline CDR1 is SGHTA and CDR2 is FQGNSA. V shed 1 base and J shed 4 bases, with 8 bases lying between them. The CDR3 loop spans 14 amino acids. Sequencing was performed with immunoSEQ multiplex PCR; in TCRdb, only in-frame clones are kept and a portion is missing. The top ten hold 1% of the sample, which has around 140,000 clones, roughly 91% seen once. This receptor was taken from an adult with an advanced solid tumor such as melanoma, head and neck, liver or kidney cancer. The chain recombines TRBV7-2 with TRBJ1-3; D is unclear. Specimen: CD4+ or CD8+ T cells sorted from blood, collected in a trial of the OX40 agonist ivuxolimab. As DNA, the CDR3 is TGTGCCAGCAGCTTAGAGGCGTACGGAAACACCATATATTTT. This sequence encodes CASSLEAYGNTIYF.